Listed here are 9 T cell receptor beta chains from one sample, sequenced in a study of T cells in Graves' hyperthyroidism and ophthalmopathy. The CDR3 regions of TCR beta were amplified from RNA transcripts. TCR CDR3 regions were first amplified by RT-PCR with HTBI primers. TCRdb redid the calling of the multiplex PCR reads with MiXCR, one entry per CDR3 protein. This sample has hundreds of thousands of distinct CDR3 sequences; approximately 20% occur once, and the top ten carry 3.7%. The sequenced sample was blood. Receptor source: a woman younger than 35 with Graves' hyperthyroidism.

The V gene is TRBV12-3 or TRBV12-4, the J gene TRBJ2-7; D is perhaps TRBD2 (7 bases). The CDR3 is 15 residues long. Trimming took 4 bases from V and 3 from J, leaving 16 bases between them. The CDR3 nucleotides are TGTGCCAGCAGTTGGGGGAGGGGGTTTGGCTACGAGCAGTACTTC. As protein: CASSWGRGFGYEQYF.

This clonotype was recorded at least ten times. The gene calls are TRBV5-1 and TRBJ1-1; D perhaps matches TRBD1 (5 bases). This CDR3 is built from 14 residues. With 7 bases removed from V and 0 bases from J, the gap between germline ends came to 13 bases. CDR1 and CDR2 (germline): SGHRS, YFSETQ. In nucleotides, the CDR3 is TGCGCCAGCCTCCCAGGGTCTCTGAACACTGAAGCTTTCTTT. It yields the protein CASLPGSLNTEAFF.

V is TRBV5-6 and J is TRBJ1-5; D not resolved. The ends were cut back, 6 bases at V and 5 bases at J, with 15 bases in the middle. The CDR3 length is 14 residues. Germline values: CDR1 SGHDT, CDR2 YYEEEE. This CDR3 reads CASTAMWGDQPQHF. The CDR3 DNA reads TGTGCCAGCACTGCAATGTGGGGTGATCAGCCCCAGCATTTT.

This clonotype was observed a handful of times. The chain links TRBV6-1 to TRBJ1-1; a possible D gene is TRBD1 (6 bases). The CDR3 is made up of 10 amino acids. Looked up from germline, CDR1 is MNHNS and CDR2 is SASEGT. V was cut by 11 bases and J by 7 bases, with 11 bases left in between. CDR3 residues: CAAGVFEAFF. The CDR3 nucleotides are TGTGCCGCAGGGGTCTTTGAAGCTTTCTTT.

The chain recombines TRBV28 with TRBJ2-7; tentative D call: TRBD1 (6 bases). The V gene lost 2 bases and the J gene lost 2 bases, with 10 bases spanning the gap. The CDR3 consists of 14 residues. Germline loops: CDR1 MDHEN, CDR2 SYDVKM. The CDR3 bases are TGTGCCAGCAGTTTACCAGGGGAGACCTACGAGCAGTACTTC. Translated: CASSLPGETYEQYF.

This clonotype was seen more than once but under ten times. The chain combines TRBV4-1 with TRBJ1-2; 8 positions agree with TRBD1. Germline V gene data show CDR1 as MGHRA and CDR2 as YSYEKL. J was trimmed by 8 bases and V by 0 bases; bases with no gene match: 14. The CDR3 has 17 amino acids. DNA for the CDR3: TGCGCCAGCAGCCAAGATCGTCCTGGACAGGGAATTTGGGGCTACACCTTC. Its translation is CASSQDRPGQGIWGYTF.

The genes are TRBV7-8 and TRBJ2-7; possibly TRBD2 for D (5 bases). CDR3 length: 13 residues. Germline V gene sequence: CDR1 SGHVS, CDR2 FQNEAQ. V lost 6 bases and J lost 3, with 12 bases in between. CDR3: CASSLNAGYEQYF. The CDR3, as DNA: TGTGCCAGCAGTTTAAATGCGGGCTACGAGCAGTACTTC.

At least ten counts were recorded for this clonotype. This chain joins TRBV7-2 and TRBJ2-7; D remains unclear. Germline V gene data show CDR1 as SGHTA and CDR2 as FQGNSA. The CDR3 runs to 14 residues. Trimming removed 5 bases from V and 2 bases from J, with 13 bases in between. DNA for the CDR3: TGTGCCAGCAGCCAAGCCTGGGCAGCCTACGAGCAGTACTTC. It yields the protein CASSQAWAAYEQYF.

This clonotype was observed at least ten times. V is TRBV6-4 and J is TRBJ2-2; TRBD1 matches 10 bases. There are 16 residues in the CDR3. The germline gives CDR1 MRHNA, CDR2 SNTAGT. Unmatched junction bases numbered 10, after V lost 6 bases and J lost 6 bases. CDR3 DNA sequence: TGTGCCAGCAGCGAATCCGGGACAGGGGAAGCCGGGGAGCTGTTTTTT. This translates into CASSESGTGEAGELFF.